The TCR beta chain under discussion was sequenced for a study of T cells in Graves' hyperthyroidism and ophthalmopathy. If no ophthalmopathy progression occurred within 18 months, Graves' hyperthyroidism was stable. This clonotype was recorded at least ten times. V lost 11 bases and J lost 1; bases outside the gene matches: 13. This CDR3 spans 15 amino acids. Looked up from germline, CDR1 is SNHLY and CDR2 is FYNNEI. Researchers took RNA transcripts and amplified the TCR beta CDR3 regions from them. During a first-round RT-PCR of the TCR CDR3, the HTBI primer set was used. TCRdb reprocessed the multiplex PCR reads with MiXCR, giving one entry per CDR3 protein. The sample has under 350,000 distinct CDR3 sequences; approximately 18% are singletons.

The J gene is TRBJ1-1, the V gene TRBV2; TRBD1 matches 7 bases. The sample taken for sequencing was blood. The TCR was taken from a woman between 45 and 65 years old with Graves' hyperthyroidism. CDR3 sequence (DNA): TGTGCCTCATCCATCGAGCCAGGGGGGAACACTGAAGCTTTCTTT. This sequence encodes CASSIEPGGNTEAFF.